This TCR beta chain is drawn from a study of CD8+ T cells in alopecia areata. On the study more broadly: Those patients who were treated received oral tofacitinib, which was given at 5 to 10 mg twice daily for moderate-to-severe alopecia areata.

Study-level results: Against the mouse data, patients shared TCRs less clearly, possibly for HLA reasons. Numerous clones, expanded in lesions, remained in scalp and blood during tofacitinib.

Notes on this clone: Its cognate antigen is unknown.

Documented treatment: oral pan-JAK inhibitor, 5-10 mg twice daily. Those with alopecia areata gave lesional scalp punch biopsies and peripheral blood. RNA, once extracted, was reverse transcribed into cDNA for use as the sequencing template. Profiling relied on immunoSEQ multiplex PCR, and the TCRdb table lists in-frame clones only, not all of them. The top ten hold more than 5.5% of the sample, which has under 150,000 clones, 61% seen once. The receptor comes from a human donor with alopecia areata. The sample consisted of CD4+ T cells sorted from blood, taken at week 4, from a patient treated with tofacitinib.

The CDR3 coding sequence is TGTGCCAGCAGTTCCCCTCGAGTGTCTGGGGCCAACGTCCTGACTTTC. This encodes CASSSPRVSGANVLTF. This sequence joins TRBV6-5 and TRBJ2-6; no definite D call. CDR1 and CDR2 from the germline V gene are MNHEY and SVGAGI. This CDR3 contains 16 residues. V gave up 4 bases and J gave up 1 base, with 11 bases separating them.